The 8 T cell receptor beta chains in this list originate from one sample, sequenced in a study of identical twins. From the 5' RACE reads, TCRdb called clonotypes with MiXCR, one entry per CDR3 protein. Of 600,000 to 700,000 distinct CDR3 sequences listed, less than 25% are singletons. The sample was also linked to a second study, of T cells expressing NK-cell markers.

Material for sequencing was PBMCs. The receptors here all came from a woman between 18 and 29 years old in good health.

This clonotype was recorded a few times. The rearrangement links TRBV5-1 to TRBJ2-1, with 7 bases that match TRBD2. Germline CDR1 reads SGHRS; CDR2 reads YFSETQ. Trimming cost V 5 bases and J 8 bases; bases outside gene matches: 19. The CDR3 runs to 17 residues. CDR3 sequence reads: CASRYYLLGRDRDEQFF. The DNA for the CDR3 is TGCGCCAGCAGATATTATCTACTTGGGAGGGATAGGGATGAGCAGTTCTTC.

This clonotype has just a few counts. The chain couples TRBV29-1 to TRBJ2-3, with 9 positions matching TRBD2. The CDR3 covers 17 residues. Germline V lookup: CDR1 SQVTM, CDR2 ANQGSEA. V lost 7 bases and J lost 4; bases outside the gene matches: 18. CDR3 amino acids: CSARLVASGTMADTQYF. CDR3 nucleotide sequence: TGCAGCGCCCGGTTAGTGGCTAGCGGGACCATGGCAGATACGCAGTATTTT.

The sample holds a few counts of this clonotype. This chain uses TRBV5-1 with TRBJ2-5; maybe TRBD2 (5 bases). The V gene's germline CDR1 is SGHRS and CDR2 YFSETQ. CDR3 length: 15 residues. The V end lost 0 bases, the J end lost 5 bases, and 14 bases lay between the germline ends. CDR3 in DNA: TGCGCCAGCAGCTTGGGAGCGGATAGAGGGGAGACCCAGTACTTC. As protein: CASSLGADRGETQYF.

This clonotype was seen many times. V usage is TRBV6-5 and J usage is TRBJ2-1; 9 positions agree with TRBD2. This CDR3 spans 15 amino acids. From germline, CDR1 is MNHEY and CDR2 SVGAGI. Losses at the gene ends were 4 bases for V and 8 bases for J; bases not matched to a gene: 9. The CDR3 loop is CASSSRGGREHEQFF. CDR3 coding DNA: TGTGCCAGCAGTTCGCGCGGCGGGAGGGAACATGAGCAGTTCTTC.

The gene calls are TRBV12-3 or TRBV12-4 and TRBJ2-7; D may be TRBD2 (5 bases). V lost 4 bases to trimming and J lost 1 base, with 17 bases between them. There are 16 residues in the CDR3. The CDR3 DNA reads as TGTGCCAGCAGTTCGTTTGAAGGGAAGCGGTCCTACGAGCAGTACTTC. Its translation: CASSSFEGKRSYEQYF.

This clonotype was counted only a few times. The rearrangement joins TRBV6-2 or TRBV6-3 to TRBJ2-6; D is unclear. Trimming left V 2 bases short and J 0 bases short, with 5 bases between. Germline CDR1 is MNHEY and CDR2 is SVGEGT. This CDR3 contains 15 residues. The DNA for the CDR3 is TGTGCCAGCAGTTACGGTTACTCTGGGGCCAACGTCCTGACTTTC. Translated, it gives CASSYGYSGANVLTF.

This clonotype has more than one count but fewer than ten. This chain links TRBV9 with TRBJ1-2, with no clear D. V shed 4 bases and J shed 2 bases, with 12 bases lying between them. Germline V gene lookup returns CDR1 SGDLS and CDR2 YYNGEE. This CDR3 region has 14 residues. This CDR3 is CASSPRSINYGYTF. CDR3 bases: TGTGCCAGCAGCCCTAGGTCCATAAACTATGGCTACACCTTC.

This rearrangement joins TRBV20-1 to TRBJ2-1; no clear D gene. CDR1 is DFQATT, CDR2 SNEGSKA, per germline (reference sequence). The CDR3 is 13 residues long. V shed 3 bases and J shed 8 bases, with 14 bases lying between them. CDR3 nucleotides: TGCAGTGCTAGCCCATCTCCCGGAGATGAGCAGTTCTTC. This sequence encodes CSASPSPGDEQFF.